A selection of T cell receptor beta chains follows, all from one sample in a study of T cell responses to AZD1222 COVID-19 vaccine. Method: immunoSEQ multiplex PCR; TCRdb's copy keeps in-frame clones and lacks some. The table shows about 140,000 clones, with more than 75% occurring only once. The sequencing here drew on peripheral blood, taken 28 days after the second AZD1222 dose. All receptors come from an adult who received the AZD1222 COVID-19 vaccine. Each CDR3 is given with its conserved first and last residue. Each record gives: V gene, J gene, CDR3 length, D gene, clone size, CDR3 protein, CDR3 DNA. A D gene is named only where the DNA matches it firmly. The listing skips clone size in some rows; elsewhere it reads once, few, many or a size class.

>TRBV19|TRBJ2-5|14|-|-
CASTRGAGVETQYF
TGTGCCAGCACCAGGGGGGCAGGGGTAGAGACCCAGTACTTC
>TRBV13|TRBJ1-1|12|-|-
CASSSGSTEAFF
TGTGCCAGCAGTTCAGGGTCTACTGAAGCTTTCTTT
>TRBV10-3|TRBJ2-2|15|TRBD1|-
CAISGTGQGAGELFF
TGTGCCATCAGTGGGACAGGGCAAGGGGCCGGGGAGCTGTTTTTT
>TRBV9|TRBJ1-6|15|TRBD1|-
CASSAGETGHSPLHF
TGTGCCAGCAGCGCAGGTGAGACAGGGCATTCACCCCTCCACTTT
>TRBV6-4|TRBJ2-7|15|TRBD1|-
CASSEGAGQAYEQYF
TGTGCCAGCAGTGAGGGGGCGGGACAGGCCTACGAGCAGTACTTC
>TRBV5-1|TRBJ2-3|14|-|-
CASSLRGGDDTQYF
TGCGCCAGCAGCTTGAGGGGGGGCGACGATACGCAGTATTTT
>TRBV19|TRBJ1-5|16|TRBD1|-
CASSISWDRVPQPQHF
TGTGCCAGTAGTATTAGCTGGGACAGGGTGCCTCAGCCCCAGCATTTT
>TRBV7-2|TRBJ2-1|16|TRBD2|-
CASSSPLAGGGNEQFF
TGTGCCAGCAGCTCCCCACTAGCGGGGGGTGGGAATGAGCAGTTCTTC
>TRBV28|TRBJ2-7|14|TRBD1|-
CASNPVDRDHEQYF
TGTGCCAGCAATCCCGTAGACAGGGACCACGAGCAGTACTTC
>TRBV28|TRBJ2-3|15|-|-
CASSVAGARADTQYF
TGTGCCAGCAGTGTCGCGGGGGCGAGGGCAGATACGCAGTATTTT
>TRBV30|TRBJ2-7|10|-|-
CAWGLYEQYF
TGTGCCTGGGGACTATACGAGCAGTACTTC
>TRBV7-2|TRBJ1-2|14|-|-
CASSLVPENYGYTF
TGTGCCAGCAGCTTAGTTCCCGAGAACTATGGCTACACCTTC
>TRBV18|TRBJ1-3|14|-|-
CASSPAETGNTIYF
TGTGCCAGCTCACCGGCGGAAACGGGAAACACCATATATTTT
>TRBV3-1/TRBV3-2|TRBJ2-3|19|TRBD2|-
CASSGPGTSGFRSTDTQYF
TGTGCCAGCAGCGGTCCCGGGACTAGCGGCTTCAGGAGCACAGATACGCAGTATTTT
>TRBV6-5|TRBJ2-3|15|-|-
CASSPGIGGPDTQYF
TGTGCCAGCAGCCCGGGGATCGGGGGACCAGATACGCAGTATTTT
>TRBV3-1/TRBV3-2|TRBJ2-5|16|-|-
CASSQDPLGIEETQYF
TGTGCCAGCAGCCAAGATCCCCTCGGTATAGAAGAGACCCAGTACTTC
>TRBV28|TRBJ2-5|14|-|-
CASSHRTVQETQYF
TGTGCCAGCAGCCACCGGACAGTCCAAGAGACCCAGTACTTC
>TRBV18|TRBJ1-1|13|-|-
CASSPGVDTEAFF
TGTGCCAGCTCACCAGGGGTGGACACTGAAGCTTTCTTT
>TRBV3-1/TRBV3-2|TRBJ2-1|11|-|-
CASSQGYEQFF
TGTGCCAGCAGCCAAGGCTATGAGCAGTTCTTC
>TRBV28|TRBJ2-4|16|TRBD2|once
CASSLYAGGAKNIQYF
TGTGCCAGCAGTTTATATGCGGGAGGAGCCAAAAACATTCAGTACTTC
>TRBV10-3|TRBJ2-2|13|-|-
CATTGTSGGELFF
TGTGCCACCACGGGTACAAGCGGCGGGGAGCTGTTTTTT
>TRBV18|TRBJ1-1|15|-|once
CASSPPNTGGSEAFF
TGTGCCAGCTCACCACCCAATACGGGGGGGTCTGAAGCTTTCTTT
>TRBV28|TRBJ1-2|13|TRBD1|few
CASREQGNYGYTF
TGTGCCAGCAGAGAACAGGGGAACTATGGCTACACCTTC
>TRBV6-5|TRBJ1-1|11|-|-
CASSETSVAFF
TGTGCCAGCAGCGAGACGAGCGTAGCTTTCTTT
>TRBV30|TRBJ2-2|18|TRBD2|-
CAWSAYPRGLEVAGELFF
TGTGCCTGGAGTGCCTACCCCAGGGGACTAGAGGTCGCCGGGGAGCTGTTTTTT
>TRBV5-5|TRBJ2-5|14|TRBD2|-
CASSLGLAIGSQYF
TGTGCCAGCAGCTTAGGACTAGCAATTGGGTCCCAGTACTTC
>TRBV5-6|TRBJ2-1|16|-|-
CASSLGGRAGDNEQFF
TGTGCCAGCAGCTTAGGAGGCAGGGCTGGGGACAATGAGCAGTTCTTC
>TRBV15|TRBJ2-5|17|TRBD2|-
CATSRDLPRGLEETQYF
TGTGCCACCAGCAGAGATCTGCCGCGGGGGTTGGAGGAGACCCAGTACTTC
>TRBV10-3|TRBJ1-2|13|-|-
CAISEDTATGYTF
TGTGCCATCAGTGAGGATACCGCAACCGGCTACACCTTC
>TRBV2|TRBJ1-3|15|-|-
CASSGTGFSGNTIYF
TGTGCCAGCAGTGGAACAGGGTTCTCTGGAAACACCATATATTTT
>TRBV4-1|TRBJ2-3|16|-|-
CASSRDVPSGADTQYF
TGCGCCAGCAGCCGAGACGTTCCCTCGGGGGCAGATACGCAGTATTTT
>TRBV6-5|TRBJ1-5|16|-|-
CASSYSSVVDNQPQHF
TGTGCCAGCAGTTACTCCTCAGTGGTCGACAATCAGCCCCAGCATTTT
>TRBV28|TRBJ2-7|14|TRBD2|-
CASTGGFRTYEQYF
TGTGCCAGCACCGGGGGGTTTAGGACCTACGAGCAGTACTTC
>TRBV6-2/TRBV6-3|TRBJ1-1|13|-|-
CASSPFMNTEAFF
TGTGCCAGCAGTCCATTTATGAACACTGAAGCTTTCTTT
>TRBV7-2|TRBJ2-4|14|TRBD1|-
CASSPGQGINIQYF
TGTGCCAGCAGTCCGGGACAGGGGATCAACATTCAGTACTTC
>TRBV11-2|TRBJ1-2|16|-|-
CASSPGQLGTRSGYTF
TGTGCCAGCAGCCCAGGACAGTTGGGAACGCGGTCCGGCTACACCTTC
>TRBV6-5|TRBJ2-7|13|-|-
CASRSGGAREQYF
TGTGCCAGCAGATCCGGGGGAGCTCGCGAGCAGTACTTC
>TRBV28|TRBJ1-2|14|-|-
CASSLTQGRGGYTF
TGTGCCAGCAGTTTGACACAGGGCAGGGGTGGCTACACCTTC
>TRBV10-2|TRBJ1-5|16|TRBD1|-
CASSESKGGLDQPQHF
TGCGCCAGCAGTGAGTCGAAAGGGGGCCTTGATCAGCCCCAGCATTTT
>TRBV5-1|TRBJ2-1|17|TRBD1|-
CASSPGTAQRSYNEQFF
TGCGCCAGCAGCCCCGGGACAGCCCAGAGGTCCTACAATGAGCAGTTCTTC
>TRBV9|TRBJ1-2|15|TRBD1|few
CASTAPRTGGEGYTF
TGTGCCAGCACCGCTCCGAGGACAGGGGGCGAGGGCTACACCTTC
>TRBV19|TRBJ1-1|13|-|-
CASSPTGYTEAFF
TGTGCCAGTAGTCCCACAGGGTACACTGAAGCTTTCTTT
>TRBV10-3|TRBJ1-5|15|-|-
CAISASASGGQPQHF
TGTGCCATCAGTGCCTCGGCCTCTGGCGGTCAGCCCCAGCATTTT
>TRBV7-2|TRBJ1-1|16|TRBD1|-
CASSLRARPGGLEAFF
TGTGCCAGCAGCTTAAGGGCAAGGCCAGGGGGCTTGGAAGCTTTCTTT
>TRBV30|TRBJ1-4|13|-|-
CAWSKKTVVKLFF
TGTGCCTGGAGTAAAAAGACAGTCGTAAAACTGTTTTTT
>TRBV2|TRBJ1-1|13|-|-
CASSEGGSPEAFF
TGTGCCAGCAGTGAAGGGGGGTCTCCTGAAGCTTTCTTT
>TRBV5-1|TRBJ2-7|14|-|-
CASSPAVRASEQYF
TGCGCCAGCAGCCCAGCGGTCCGGGCTTCCGAGCAGTACTTC
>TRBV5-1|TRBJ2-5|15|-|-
CASTPHGGNEETQYF
TGCGCCAGCACCCCCCATGGGGGAAATGAAGAGACCCAGTACTTC
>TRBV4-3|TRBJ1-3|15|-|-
CASSQEGGGGNTIYF
TGCGCCAGCAGCCAAGAGGGAGGAGGGGGAAACACCATATATTTT
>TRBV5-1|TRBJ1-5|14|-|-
CASSLGQANQPQHF
TGCGCCAGCAGCTTGGGACAGGCTAATCAGCCCCAGCATTTT
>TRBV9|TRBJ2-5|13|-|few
CASSVEGGGTQYF
TGTGCCAGCAGCGTAGAGGGGGGAGGGACCCAGTACTTC
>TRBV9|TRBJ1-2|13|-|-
CASSPRGTYGYTF
TGTGCCAGCAGTCCCAGGGGTACCTATGGCTACACCTTC
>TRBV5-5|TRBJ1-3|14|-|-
CASSPSGDGNTIYF
TGTGCCAGCAGCCCTTCGGGGGATGGAAACACCATATATTTT
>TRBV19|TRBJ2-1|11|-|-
CASSKWSEQFF
TGTGCCAGTAGTAAGTGGAGTGAGCAGTTCTTC
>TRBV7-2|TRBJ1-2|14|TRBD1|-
CASSLGGQTYGYTF
TGTGCCAGCAGCTTAGGGGGACAGACGTACGGCTACACCTTC